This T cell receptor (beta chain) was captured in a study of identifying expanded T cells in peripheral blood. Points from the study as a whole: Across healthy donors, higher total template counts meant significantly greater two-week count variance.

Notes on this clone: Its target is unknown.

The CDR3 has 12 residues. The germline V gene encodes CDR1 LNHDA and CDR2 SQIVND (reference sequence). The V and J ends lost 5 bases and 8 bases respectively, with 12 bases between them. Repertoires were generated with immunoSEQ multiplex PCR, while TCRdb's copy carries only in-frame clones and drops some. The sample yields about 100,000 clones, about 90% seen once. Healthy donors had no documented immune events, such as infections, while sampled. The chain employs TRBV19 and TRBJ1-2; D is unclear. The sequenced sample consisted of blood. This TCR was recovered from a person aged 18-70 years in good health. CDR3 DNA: TGTGCCAGTAGTCTCCCCCGTGCCGGCTACACCTTC. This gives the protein CASSLPRAGYTF.